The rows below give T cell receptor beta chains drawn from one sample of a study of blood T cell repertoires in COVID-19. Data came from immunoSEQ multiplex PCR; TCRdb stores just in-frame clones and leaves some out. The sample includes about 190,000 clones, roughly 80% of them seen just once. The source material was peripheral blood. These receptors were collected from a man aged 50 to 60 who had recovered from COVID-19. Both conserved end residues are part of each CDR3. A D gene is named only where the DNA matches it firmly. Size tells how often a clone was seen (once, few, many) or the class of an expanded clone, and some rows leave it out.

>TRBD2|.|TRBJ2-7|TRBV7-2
CASSPTSDTSYEQYF
TGTGCCAGCAGCCCAACTAGCGACACCTCCTACGAGCAGTACTTC
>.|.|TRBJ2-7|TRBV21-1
CASSRREAFYEQYF
TGTGCCAGCAGCCGGAGGGAGGCATTCTACGAGCAGTACTTC
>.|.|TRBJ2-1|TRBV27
CASSSRPTGYNEQFF
TGTGCCAGCAGCTCCCGACCGACAGGCTACAATGAGCAGTTCTTC
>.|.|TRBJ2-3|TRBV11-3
CASSLSGDADTQYF
TGTGCCAGCAGCTTATCGGGGGACGCAGATACGCAGTATTTT
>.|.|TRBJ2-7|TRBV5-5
CASSTRTDDLGREQYF
TGTGCCAGCAGCACTCGGACAGATGATCTGGGGCGCGAGCAGTACTTC
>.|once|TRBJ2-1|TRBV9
CASSGVGSGWSEQFF
TGTGCCAGCAGCGGGGTCGGGAGCGGATGGAGTGAGCAGTTCTTC
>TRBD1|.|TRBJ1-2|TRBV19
CASSADRVSGGYTF
TGTGCCAGTTCCGCGGACAGGGTTTCAGGTGGCTACACCTTC
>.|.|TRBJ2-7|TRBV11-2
CASSHTVLSYEQYF
TGTGCCAGCAGCCACACAGTCCTCTCCTACGAGCAGTACTTC
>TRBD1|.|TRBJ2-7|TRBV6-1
CASSDRGGRSYEQYF
TGTGCCAGCAGTGACCGAGGGGGCCGGAGCTACGAGCAGTACTTC
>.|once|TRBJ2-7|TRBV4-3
CASSQDWGTWGEQYF
TGCGCCAGCAGCCAAGATTGGGGGACATGGGGGGAGCAGTACTTC
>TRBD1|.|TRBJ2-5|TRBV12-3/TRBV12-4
CASNRDREETQYF
TGTGCCAGCAACCGGGACAGGGAAGAGACCCAGTACTTC
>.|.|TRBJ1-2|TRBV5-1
CASSLDLLRPGGYTF
TGCGCCAGCAGCTTGGACCTTTTGCGTCCTGGTGGCTACACCTTC
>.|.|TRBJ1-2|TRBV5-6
CASSLPANYGYTF
TGTGCCAGCAGCTTACCAGCTAACTATGGCTACACCTTC
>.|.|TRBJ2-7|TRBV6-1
CASSESLADEQYF
TGTGCCAGCAGTGAATCGTTGGCGGACGAGCAGTACTTC
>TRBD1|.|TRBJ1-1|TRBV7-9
CASSLAVAGGEAFF
TGTGCCAGCAGCTTAGCTGTGGCAGGGGGTGAAGCTTTCTTT
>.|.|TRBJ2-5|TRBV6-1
CASSEGGRETQYF
TGTGCCAGCAGTGAAGGGGGCAGAGAGACCCAGTACTTC
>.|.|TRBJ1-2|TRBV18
CASSPFTGQIGSGYGYTF
TGTGCCAGCTCACCATTTACTGGGCAGATAGGATCTGGCTATGGCTACACCTTC
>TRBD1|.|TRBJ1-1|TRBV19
CASSPGGGNTEAFF
TGTGCCAGTAGTCCAGGGGGCGGAAACACTGAAGCTTTCTTT
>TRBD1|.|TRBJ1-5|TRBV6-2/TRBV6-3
CASSYSGTGSKRPQHF
TGTGCCAGCAGTTACTCCGGGACAGGATCTAAGCGGCCCCAGCATTTT
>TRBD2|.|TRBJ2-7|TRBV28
CASRKGSLAGVYEQYF
TGTGCCAGCAGGAAGGGTTCGCTAGCGGGAGTCTACGAGCAGTACTTC
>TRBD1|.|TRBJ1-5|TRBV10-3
CAREDRGGNQPQHF
TGTGCCAGAGAGGACAGGGGAGGCAATCAGCCCCAGCATTTT
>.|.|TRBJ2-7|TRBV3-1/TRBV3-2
CASSIQGSSYEQYF
TGTGCCAGCAGCATACAGGGTTCCTCCTACGAGCAGTACTTC
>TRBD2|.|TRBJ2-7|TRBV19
CASSTRLAGGPRLNEQYF
TGTGCCAGTAGTACCCGACTAGCGGGAGGGCCTCGTCTGAACGAGCAGTACTTC
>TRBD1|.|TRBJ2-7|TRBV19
CASSISPGQTYEQYF
TGTGCCAGTAGTATCTCCCCGGGACAGACCTACGAGCAGTACTTC
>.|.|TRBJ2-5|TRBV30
CAWSVRGAQETQYF
TGTGCCTGGAGTGTACGGGGAGCCCAAGAGACCCAGTACTTC
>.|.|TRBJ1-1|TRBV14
CASSQDPGMNTEAFF
TGTGCCAGCAGCCAAGATCCAGGGATGAACACTGAAGCTTTCTTT
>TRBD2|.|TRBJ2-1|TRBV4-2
CASSQDISAGLGQFF
TGTGCCAGCAGCCAAGATATCTCCGCGGGACTAGGGCAGTTCTTC
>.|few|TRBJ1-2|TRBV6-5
CASVDPRVEGYTF
TGTGCCAGCGTAGATCCCAGGGTAGAGGGCTACACCTTC
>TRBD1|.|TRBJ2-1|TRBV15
CATSTGQGGSYNEQFF
TGTGCCACCAGCACGGGACAGGGTGGGTCCTACAATGAGCAGTTCTTC
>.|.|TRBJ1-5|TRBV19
CASSILGGYSNQPQHF
TGTGCCAGTAGTATATTGGGGGGATATAGCAATCAGCCCCAGCATTTT
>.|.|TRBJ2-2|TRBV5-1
CASSVSSAGELFF
TGCGCCAGCAGCGTTTCCTCCGCCGGGGAGCTGTTTTTT
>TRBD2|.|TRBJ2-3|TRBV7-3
CASSSGLAADTQYF
TGTGCCAGCAGCTCGGGACTAGCGGCAGATACGCAGTATTTT
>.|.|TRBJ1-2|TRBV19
CASSPGLTNYGYTF
TGTGCCAGTAGCCCGGGACTTACGAACTATGGCTACACCTTC
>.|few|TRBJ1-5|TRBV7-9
CASSSGSTGYSNQPQHF
TGTGCCAGCAGCTCAGGGTCGACAGGCTATAGCAATCAGCCCCAGCATTTT